The 6 T cell receptor beta chains presented below share a single source sample, sequenced in a study of PD-1 blockade in mismatch repair-deficient tumors. Repertoires were generated with immunoSEQ multiplex PCR, while TCRdb's copy carries only in-frame clones and drops some. The sample lists 90,000 to 130,000 clones; about three quarters were seen once. This sample comprised peripheral blood, obtained approximately 64 weeks after starting pembrolizumab. All receptors come from an adult with mismatch repair-deficient cancer.

This chain uses TRBV4-2 with TRBJ1-1, with 7 positions matching TRBD1. The trim removed 2 bases at V and 8 bases at J, leaving 5 bases unmatched. CDR1 and CDR2 from the germline V gene are LGHNA and YNFKEQ. This CDR3 is 13 amino acids long. CDR3 bases: TGTGCCAGCAGCCAACTACCGACAGGGGAAGCTTTCTTT. It translates to CASSQLPTGEAFF.

V and J are TRBV19 and TRBJ2-1; TRBD2 matches at 10 bases. CDR1 LNHDA and CDR2 SQIVND come from the germline V gene (reference sequence). This CDR3 has 17 residues. V lost 4 bases to trimming and J lost 3 bases; unmatched junction nucleotides: 9. The CDR3 DNA follows: TGTGCCAGTAGTACGCCTAGCGGGAGTGTAGTCTACAATGAGCAGTTCTTC. Translated, it gives CASSTPSGSVVYNEQFF. The full variable domain, its missing parts supplied by reference TRBV19 and TRBJ2-1, is DGGITQSPKYLFRKEGQNVTLSCEQNLNHDAMYWYRQDPGQGLRLIYYSQIVNDFQKGDIAEGYSVSREKKESFPLTVTSAQKNPTAFYLCASSTPSGSVVYNEQFFGPGTRLTVL.

The chain employs TRBV19 and TRBJ1-1, with 8 nucleotides matching TRBD1. Germline trimming cut 4 bases from V and 2 bases from J; bases unmatched to any gene: 9. This CDR3 spans 16 amino acids. Germline-derived CDR1 and CDR2 are LNHDA and SQIVND (reference sequence). The CDR3 sequence is CASSTTRQGFNTEAFF. CDR3 in DNA: TGTGCCAGTAGTACCACTCGACAGGGGTTCAACACTGAAGCTTTCTTT.

This chain connects TRBV6-5 to TRBJ2-5; no firm D call. There are 13 residues in the CDR3. Trimming shortened V by 6 bases and J by 3 bases, and 11 bases separated the two germline ends. Germline CDR1 reads MNHEY; CDR2 reads SVGAGI. The CDR3: CASSARGEETQYF. The CDR3 nucleotides read TGTGCCAGCAGCGCCCGTGGGGAAGAGACCCAGTACTTC.

V is TRBV6-5 and J is TRBJ2-3; TRBD1 aligns across 7 bases. CDR3 length equals 14 residues. CDR1 and CDR2 from the germline V gene are MNHEY and SVGAGI. Trimming at V came to 4 bases and at J to 0 bases, leaving 1 base not matched to a gene. The CDR3 DNA is TGTGCCAGCAGTTGGGGACAGAGCACAGATACGCAGTATTTT. It yields the protein CASSWGQSTDTQYF.

The V call is TRBV14, the J call TRBJ2-5; D ambiguous. This CDR3 spans 15 amino acids. From germline, CDR1 is SGHDN and CDR2 FVKESK. V shed 4 bases and J shed 4 bases, with 16 bases lying between them. The CDR3 region has the DNA TGTGCCAGCAGCCTTCTAACCCCGATGATAGAGACCCAGTACTTC. Translating it yields CASSLLTPMIETQYF.